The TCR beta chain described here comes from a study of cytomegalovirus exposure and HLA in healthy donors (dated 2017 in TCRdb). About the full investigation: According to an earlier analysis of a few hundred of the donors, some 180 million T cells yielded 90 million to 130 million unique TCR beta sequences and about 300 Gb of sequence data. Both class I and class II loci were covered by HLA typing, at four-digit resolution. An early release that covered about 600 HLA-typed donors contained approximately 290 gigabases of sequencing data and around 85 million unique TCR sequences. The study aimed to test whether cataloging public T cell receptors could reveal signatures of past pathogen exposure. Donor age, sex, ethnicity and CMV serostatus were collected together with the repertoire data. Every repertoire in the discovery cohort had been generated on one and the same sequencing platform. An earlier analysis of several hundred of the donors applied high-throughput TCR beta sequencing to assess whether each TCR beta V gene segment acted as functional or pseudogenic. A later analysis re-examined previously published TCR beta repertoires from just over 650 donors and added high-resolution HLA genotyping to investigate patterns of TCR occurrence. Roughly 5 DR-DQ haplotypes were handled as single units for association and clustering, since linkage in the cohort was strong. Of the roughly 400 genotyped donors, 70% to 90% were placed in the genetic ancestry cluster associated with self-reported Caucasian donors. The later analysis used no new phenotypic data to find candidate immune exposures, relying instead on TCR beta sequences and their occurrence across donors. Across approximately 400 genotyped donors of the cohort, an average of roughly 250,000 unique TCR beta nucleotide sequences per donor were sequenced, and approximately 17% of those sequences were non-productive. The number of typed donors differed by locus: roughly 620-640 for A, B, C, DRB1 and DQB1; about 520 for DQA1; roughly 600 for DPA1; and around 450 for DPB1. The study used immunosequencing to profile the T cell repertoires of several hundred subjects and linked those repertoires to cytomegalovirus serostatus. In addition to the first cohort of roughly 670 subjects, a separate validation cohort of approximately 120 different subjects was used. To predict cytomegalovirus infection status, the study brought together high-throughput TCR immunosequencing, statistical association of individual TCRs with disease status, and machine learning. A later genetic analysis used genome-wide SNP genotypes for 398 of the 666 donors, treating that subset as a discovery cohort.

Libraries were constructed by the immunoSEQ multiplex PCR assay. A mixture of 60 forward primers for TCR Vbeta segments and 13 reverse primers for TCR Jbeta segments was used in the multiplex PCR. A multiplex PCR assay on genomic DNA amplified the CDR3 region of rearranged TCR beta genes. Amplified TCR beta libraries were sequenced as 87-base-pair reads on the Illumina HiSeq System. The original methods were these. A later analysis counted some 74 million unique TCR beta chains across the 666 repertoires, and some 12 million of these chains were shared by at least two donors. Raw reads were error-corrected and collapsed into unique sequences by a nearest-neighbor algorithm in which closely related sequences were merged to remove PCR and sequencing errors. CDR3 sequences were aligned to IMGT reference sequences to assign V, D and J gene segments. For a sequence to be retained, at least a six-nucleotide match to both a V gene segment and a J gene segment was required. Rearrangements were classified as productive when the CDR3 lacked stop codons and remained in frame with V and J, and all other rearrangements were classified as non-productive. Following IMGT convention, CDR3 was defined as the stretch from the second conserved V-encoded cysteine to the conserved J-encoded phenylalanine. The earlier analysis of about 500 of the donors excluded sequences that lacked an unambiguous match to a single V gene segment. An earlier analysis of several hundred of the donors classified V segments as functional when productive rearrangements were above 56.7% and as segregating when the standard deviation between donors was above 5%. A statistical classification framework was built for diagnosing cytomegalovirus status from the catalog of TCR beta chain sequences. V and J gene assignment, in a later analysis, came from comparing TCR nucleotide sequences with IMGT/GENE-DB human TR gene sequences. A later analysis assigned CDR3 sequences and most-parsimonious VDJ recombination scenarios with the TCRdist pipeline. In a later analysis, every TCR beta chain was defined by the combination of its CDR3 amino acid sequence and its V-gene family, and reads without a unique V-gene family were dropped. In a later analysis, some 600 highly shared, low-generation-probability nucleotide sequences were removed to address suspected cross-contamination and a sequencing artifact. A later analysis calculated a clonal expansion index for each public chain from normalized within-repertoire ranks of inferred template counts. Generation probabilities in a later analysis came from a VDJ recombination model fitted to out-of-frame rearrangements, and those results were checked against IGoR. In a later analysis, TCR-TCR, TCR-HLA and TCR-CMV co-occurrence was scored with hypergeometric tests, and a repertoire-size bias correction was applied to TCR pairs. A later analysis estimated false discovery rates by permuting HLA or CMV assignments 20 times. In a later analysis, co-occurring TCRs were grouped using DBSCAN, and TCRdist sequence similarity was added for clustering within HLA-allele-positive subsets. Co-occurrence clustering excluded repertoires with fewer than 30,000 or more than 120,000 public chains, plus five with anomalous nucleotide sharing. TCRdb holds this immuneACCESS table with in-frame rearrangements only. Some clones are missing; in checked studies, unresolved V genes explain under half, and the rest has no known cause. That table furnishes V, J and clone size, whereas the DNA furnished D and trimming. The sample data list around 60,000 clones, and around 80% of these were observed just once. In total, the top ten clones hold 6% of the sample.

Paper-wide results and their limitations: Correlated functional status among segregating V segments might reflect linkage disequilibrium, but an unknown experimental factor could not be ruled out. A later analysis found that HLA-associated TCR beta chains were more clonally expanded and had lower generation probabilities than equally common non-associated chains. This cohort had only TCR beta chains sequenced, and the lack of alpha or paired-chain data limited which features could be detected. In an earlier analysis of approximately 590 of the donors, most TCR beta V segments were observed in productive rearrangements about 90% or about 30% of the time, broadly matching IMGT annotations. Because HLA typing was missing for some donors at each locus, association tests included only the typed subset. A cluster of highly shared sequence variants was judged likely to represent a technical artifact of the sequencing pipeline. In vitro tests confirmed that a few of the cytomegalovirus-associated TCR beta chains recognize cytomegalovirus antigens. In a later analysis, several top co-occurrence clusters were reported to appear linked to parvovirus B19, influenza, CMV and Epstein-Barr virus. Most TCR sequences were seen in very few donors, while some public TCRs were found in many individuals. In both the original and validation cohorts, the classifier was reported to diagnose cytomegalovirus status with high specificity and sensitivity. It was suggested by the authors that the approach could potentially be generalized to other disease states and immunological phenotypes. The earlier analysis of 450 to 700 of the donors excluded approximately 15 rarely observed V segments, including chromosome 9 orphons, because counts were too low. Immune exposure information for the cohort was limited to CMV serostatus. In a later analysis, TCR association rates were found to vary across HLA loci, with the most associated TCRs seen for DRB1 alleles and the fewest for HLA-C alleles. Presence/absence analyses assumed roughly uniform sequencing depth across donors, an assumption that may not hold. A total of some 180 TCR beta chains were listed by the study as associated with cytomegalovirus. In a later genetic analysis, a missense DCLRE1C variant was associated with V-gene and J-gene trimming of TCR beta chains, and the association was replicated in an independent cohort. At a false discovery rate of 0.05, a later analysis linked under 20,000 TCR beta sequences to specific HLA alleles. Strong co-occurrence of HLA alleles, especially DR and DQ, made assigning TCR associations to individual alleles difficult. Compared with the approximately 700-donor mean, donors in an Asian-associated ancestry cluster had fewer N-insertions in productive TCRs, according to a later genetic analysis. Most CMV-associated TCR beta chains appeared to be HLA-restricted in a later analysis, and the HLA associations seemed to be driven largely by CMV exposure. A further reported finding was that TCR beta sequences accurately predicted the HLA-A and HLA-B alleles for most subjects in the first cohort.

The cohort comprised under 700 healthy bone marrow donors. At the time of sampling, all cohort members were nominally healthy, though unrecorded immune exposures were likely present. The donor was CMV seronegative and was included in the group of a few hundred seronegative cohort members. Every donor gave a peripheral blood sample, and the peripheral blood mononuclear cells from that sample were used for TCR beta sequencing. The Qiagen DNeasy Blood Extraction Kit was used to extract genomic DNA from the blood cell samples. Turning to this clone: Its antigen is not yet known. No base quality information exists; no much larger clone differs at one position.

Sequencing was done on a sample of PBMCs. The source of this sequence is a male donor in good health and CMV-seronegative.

The DNA sequence is as follows: TGTGCCAGCAGCTTGAGACACCCTGAAGCTTTCTTT. Its protein product is CASSLRHPEAFF. The chain joins TRBV5-8 to TRBJ1-1, with no confident D gene call. Taken from the germline V gene, the CDR1 and CDR2 loops are SGHTS and YDEGEE. Counted from cysteine to phenylalanine, this CDR3 has 12 amino acids. The entry retains the CDR3 DNA only, 36 bases that are in frame from base 1. V is pared back by 1 base and J by 6 bases, with 7 bases lying between the germline termini.